Below, 25 T cell receptor beta chains from the same sample are listed, as sequenced in a study of OX40 agonist ivuxolimab in advanced cancers. TCRdb keeps only in-frame clones here, not all; method: immunoSEQ multiplex PCR. The repertoire holds 9,000 to 15,000 clones, with about 75% as singletons. Source: CD4+ or CD8+ T cells sorted from blood, taken in a trial of the OX40 agonist ivuxolimab. These receptors were obtained from an adult with an advanced solid tumor such as melanoma, head and neck, liver or kidney cancer.

V usage is TRBV11-2 and J usage is TRBJ2-5; TRBD1 agrees at 7 bases. CDR3 length: 14 amino acids. Losses at the gene ends were 8 bases for V and 6 bases for J; bases not matched to a gene: 12. The germline V gene encodes CDR1 SGHAT and CDR2 FQNNGV. The DNA for the CDR3 is TGTGCCAGCCTGTACGAGGGGGCGGGTCAGACCCAGTACTTC. Translating it yields CASLYEGAGQTQYF.

V and J are TRBV7-6 and TRBJ1-4; D might be TRBD1 (5 bases). Between the trimmed V and J ends, which lost 2 bases and 6 bases, there was a span of 10 bases. Germline CDR1 SGHVS, CDR2 FNYEAQ. CDR3 length: 14 residues. The chain's CDR3 is CASSLQRGDEKLFF. The DNA for the CDR3 is TGTGCCAGCAGCTTACAGAGAGGGGATGAAAAACTGTTTTTT.

J is TRBJ1-2 and V is TRBV2; 8 bases map to TRBD1. Germline V gene sequence: CDR1 SNHLY, CDR2 FYNNEI. After removal of 1 base from V and 6 bases from J, the junction contained 1 base not matched to a gene. The CDR3 totals 13 residues. The CDR3 loop is CASSEEDRDGYTF. The DNA of the CDR3 is TGTGCCAGCAGTGAAGAGGACAGGGATGGCTACACCTTC.

This clone has a single count. A far larger clone is one nucleotide away, so this likely arose from a read error. J is TRBJ1-4 and V is TRBV11-1, with D maybe TRBD1 (6 bases). This CDR3 spans 15 amino acids. Between the trimmed V and J ends, which lost 5 bases and 8 bases, there was a span of 18 bases. Per germline, CDR1 SGHAT and CDR2 FQDESV (reference sequence). CDR3 nucleotides: TGTGCCAGCAGCCAAGATGAGGGGGTAAGGGAAAAACTGTTTTTT. This codes for CASSQDEGVREKLFF.

The rearrangement joins TRBV6-6 to TRBJ2-7; D remains unclear. CDR3 length: 14 residues. The V end was cut by 0 bases, the J end by 2 bases, with 8 bases between. The germline gives CDR1 MNHNY, CDR2 SVGAGI (reference sequence). Here the CDR3 DNA reads TGTGCCAGCAGTTACTCGGTGGCAACCTACGAGCAGTACGTC. It specifies CASSYSVATYEQYV.

This chain connects TRBV6-4 to TRBJ2-5; 7 bases are shared with TRBD1. With 3 bases clipped from V and 5 bases from J, the junction kept 6 bases outside the gene matches. The CDR3 is 14 amino acids. CDR1 is MRHNA and CDR2 is SNTAGT in the germline V gene. This CDR3 is CASSETGYGETQYF. CDR3 DNA sequence: TGTGCCAGCAGTGAGACAGGGTACGGGGAGACCCAGTACTTC.

Here the CDR3 reads CASSLVPSEAGNTIYF. In DNA form, the CDR3 reads TGTGCCAGCAGCTTAGTACCCAGTGAGGCTGGAAACACCATATATTTT. The V gene is TRBV7-6, the J gene TRBJ1-3; D not certain. Germline V gives CDR1 SGHVS, CDR2 FNYEAQ. This CDR3 has 16 amino acids. The V end lost 1 base, the J end lost 2 bases, and 12 bases lay between the germline ends.

The rearrangement links TRBV6-1 to TRBJ1-5, with TRBD1 matching over 10 bases. The junction had 8 bases not matched to a gene; V was cut back by 3 bases and J by 0 bases. The CDR3 runs to 18 residues. Germline loops: CDR1 MNHNS, CDR2 SASEGT. As DNA, the CDR3 is TGTGCCAGCAGTGATACCGGGACAGGGGCATATAGCAATCAGCCCCAGCATTTT. It codes for CASSDTGTGAYSNQPQHF.

The rearrangement uses TRBV29-1 and TRBJ1-1; possibly TRBD1 for D (6 bases). The CDR3 loop spans 12 amino acids. Germline V CDR1 and CDR2: SQVTM, ANQGSEA. V gave up 5 bases and J gave up 1 base, with 8 bases separating them. The CDR3 bases are TGCAGCGTTCCGGACAGGAACACTGAAGCTTTCTTT. Residues: CSVPDRNTEAFF.

Concerning this clone itself: A much larger clone lies one base from this, so it may be a read error. Other DNA sequences in the same sample also yield this CDR3. This chain links TRBV27 with TRBJ1-1; D uncertain. The CDR3 runs 14 residues. The V gene's germline CDR1 is MNHEY and CDR2 SMNVEV (reference sequence). CDR3 coding DNA: TGTGCCAGCAGGCGAGGACCGGCGAACACTGAGGCTTTCTTT. The encoded protein is CASRRGPANTEAFF.

DNA of the CDR3: TGTGCCAGCAGCCCACCTGGGGGGAGGAGTGGCTACACCTTC. It yields the protein CASSPPGGRSGYTF. The genes are TRBV14 and TRBJ1-2, with a possible D match to TRBD1 (5 bases). V shed 4 bases and J shed 7 bases, with 16 bases lying between them. The CDR3 sequence is 14 residues long. CDR1 is SGHDN and CDR2 is FVKESK in the germline V gene.

J is TRBJ1-2 and V is TRBV9; 9 nucleotides agree with TRBD1. This CDR3 comprises 14 residues. After removal of 0 bases from V and 3 bases from J, the junction contained 0 bases not matched to a gene. In germline, CDR1 is SGDLS, CDR2 YYNGEE. The CDR3 loop reads CASSVGQGDYGYTF. In DNA, the CDR3 is TGTGCCAGCAGCGTAGGACAGGGGGACTATGGCTACACCTTC.

The chain is built from TRBV19 and TRBJ1-2; 9 bases match TRBD1. Germline V CDR1 and CDR2: LNHDA, SQIVND (reference sequence). The J segment lost 7 bases and the V segment lost 6 bases, leaving 9 bases of the junction unmatched. This CDR3 contains 14 residues. As DNA, the CDR3 is TGTGCCAGTAGCCCGGGACAGGGATCCTTTGGCTACACCTTC. It encodes CASSPGQGSFGYTF.

The chain combines TRBV28 with TRBJ1-1, with D uncertain. The CDR3 consists of 15 residues. In germline, CDR1 is MDHEN, CDR2 SYDVKM. The V end lost 7 bases, the J end lost 2 bases, and 17 bases lay between the germline ends. DNA of the CDR3: TGTGCCAGCACCATGATTGATCTAACAAACACTGAAGCTTTCTTT. Translating gives CASTMIDLTNTEAFF.

This clone was seen only once. The chain combines TRBV19 with TRBJ2-3; TRBD1 might be the D (6 bases). V shed 7 bases and J shed 2 bases, with 13 bases lying between them. The CDR3 has 14 amino acids. Germline V lookup: CDR1 LNHDA, CDR2 SQIVND (reference sequence). The CDR3 here is CASTPGHTTDTQYF. In DNA, the CDR3 is TGTGCCAGTACCCCGGGACATACCACAGATACGCAGTATTTT.

The CDR3: CASSLGAGGNQPQHF. The CDR3 coding sequence is TGTGCCAGCAGTTTAGGGGCCGGCGGCAATCAGCCCCAGCATTTT. This chain links TRBV28 with TRBJ1-5; tentative D call: TRBD1 (5 bases). The V end was cut by 2 bases, the J end by 2 bases, with 10 bases between. From germline, CDR1 is MDHEN and CDR2 SYDVKM. This CDR3 spans 15 amino acids.

This chain connects TRBV28 to TRBJ1-3; D is unclear. The V gene's germline CDR1 is MDHEN and CDR2 SYDVKM. The CDR3 extends over 14 amino acids. V lost 2 bases and J 4 bases, leaving 9 bases between the germline ends. The CDR3 DNA sequence: TGTGCCAGCAGTTTAAGGGATAGAGGAAACACCATATATTTT. Translated: CASSLRDRGNTIYF.

V and J are TRBV11-2 and TRBJ1-5, with no clear D. The V gene lost 1 base and the J gene lost 2 bases, with 9 bases spanning the gap. The length of the CDR3 is 15 residues. Germline CDR1 reads SGHAT; CDR2 reads FQNNGV. Here the CDR3 reads CASSLGVDGNQPQHF. The CDR3 DNA reads TGTGCCAGCAGCTTAGGAGTGGATGGCAATCAGCCCCAGCATTTT.

This clone was counted only a few times. The gene calls are TRBV27 and TRBJ2-1; TRBD2 aligns across 13 bases. The CDR3 spans 21 residues. Germline trimming cut 1 base from V and 7 bases from J; bases unmatched to any gene: 19. Germline CDR1 MNHEY, CDR2 SMNVEV (reference sequence). The CDR3 DNA reads as TGTGCCAGCAGTTTATACACCTCCCCCGGGACTAGCGGGAAGCGAGGGAATGAGCAGTTCTTC. This encodes CASSLYTSPGTSGKRGNEQFF.

CDR3 in DNA: TGTGCCAGCAGTTACAGGGTGAACACTGAAGCTTTCTTT. Translating gives CASSYRVNTEAFF. The chain is built from TRBV6-5 and TRBJ1-1; D uncertain. The CDR3 extends over 13 amino acids. Trimming shortened V by 2 bases and J by 0 bases, and 4 bases separated the two germline ends. CDR1 is MNHEY, CDR2 SVGAGI, per germline.

CDR3: CASSLGWGGETFAYEQYF. The CDR3 DNA reads TGTGCCAGCAGCTTAGGCTGGGGCGGAGAAACCTTCGCCTACGAGCAGTACTTC. The rearrangement uses TRBV13 and TRBJ2-7; TRBD1 is a possible D gene (5 bases). V gave up 0 bases and J gave up 2 bases, with 20 bases separating them. CDR3 length equals 18 residues. CDR1 PRHDT and CDR2 FYEKMQ come from the germline V gene (reference sequence).

The CDR3 is CATSRGGGNQPQHF. As DNA, the CDR3 is TGTGCCACCAGCAGAGGGGGCGGCAATCAGCCCCAGCATTTT. This chain joins TRBV15 and TRBJ1-5; D may be TRBD1 (5 bases). Germline V CDR1 and CDR2: LNHNV, YYDKDF (reference sequence). V was trimmed by 1 base and J by 2 bases, leaving 6 bases between them. The CDR3 length is 14 residues.

The V and J genes are TRBV7-9 and TRBJ1-5, with D uncertain. Germline lookup yields CDR1 SEHNR and CDR2 FQNEAQ (reference sequence). The CDR3 is 12 amino acids. V was clipped by 7 bases and J by 3 bases, with 7 bases between them. Here the CDR3 reads CASTVANQPQHF. CDR3 coding DNA: TGTGCCAGCACCGTCGCCAATCAGCCCCAGCATTTT.

This chain links TRBV7-9 with TRBJ2-7; D is perhaps TRBD1 (6 bases). The CDR3 sequence is 13 residues long. Germline assignment: CDR1 SEHNR and CDR2 FQNEAQ (reference sequence). V shed 5 bases and J shed 5 bases, with 13 bases lying between them. The CDR3 DNA sequence: TGTGCCAGCAGCCGTCAGGGGCCCCACGAGCAGTACGTC. This encodes CASSRQGPHEQYV.

J is TRBJ2-3 and V is TRBV6-4; 12 nucleotides line up with TRBD2. Germline CDR1 MRHNA, CDR2 SNTAGT. This CDR3 comprises 14 residues. V lost 3 bases, J lost 7 bases, and 2 bases stayed unmatched. The CDR3 coding sequence is TGTGCCAGCAGTGAGCTAGCGGGAGGGAATACGCAGTATTTT. Translation gives CASSELAGGNTQYF.